This TCR beta chain was recorded in a study of T-cell memory formation after mild COVID-19. Study information: Largely, TCR clusters stayed within a single donor. Study results and caveats: The finding that pre-infection memory included some responding clones suggested that cross-reactive memory joined. Contracting CD4+ clones sat mainly in CM and EM; CD8+ in EMRA.

Deletions cut 1 base from V and 5 bases from J, with 14 bases between. CDR3 length: 15 residues. CDR1 is SEHNR, CDR2 FQNEAQ, per germline (reference sequence). Constant-segment-primed 5'RACE gave TCR alpha and TCR beta cDNA libraries with sample barcodes and UMIs. MiXCR, applied by TCRdb to the 5' RACE reads, yields one record per CDR3 protein. The sample has approximately 390,000 distinct CDR3 sequences; 15% to 20% are singletons. This clonotype showed up just a few times. Its cognate antigen is unknown. Sequenced input: PBMCs or a T cell subset sorted from them (not recorded which). The chain carries TRBV7-9 and TRBJ2-5; D is unclear. This clonotype was sampled from a man between 18 and 29 years old who had mild COVID-19 (a few samples of this study predate the infection). Cell type and time point are not known. CDR3 coding DNA: TGTGCCAGCAGCTTAGTGCGACTCGGGCCGGAGACCCAGTACTTC. Encoded protein: CASSLVRLGPETQYF.